This entry lists 8 T cell receptor beta chains sequenced from one sample in a study of metastatic and nonmetastatic thyroid tumors (dated by TCRdb to the early 2020s). No patient had received any treatment before thyroid surgery. The library was obtained by PCR. The instrument was an Illumina HiSeq 4000. TCRdb passed the public sequencing reads through fastp at Q25 and MiXCR, retaining productive beta sequences. The sample data list under 50,000 clones, and 15% to 20% of these were observed just once. Of the sample, roughly 13% falls within the top ten clones. The sample consisted of tumor tissue. Receptors originate from a female donor with papillary thyroid cancer or a benign thyroid nodule (not recorded which). Some clones in this sample may be carry-over from other donors' samples.

This clone was seen repeatedly, ten times or more. This chain joins TRBV20-1 and TRBJ2-3; D ambiguous. Deletions cut 6 bases from V and 7 bases from J, with 8 bases between. The germline V gene encodes CDR1 DFQATT and CDR2 SNEGSKA (reference sequence). The CDR3 has 10 amino acids. The CDR3 DNA reads TGCAGTGCCAAAGGGAATACGCAGTATTTT. Translated, it gives CSAKGNTQYF.

The gene calls are TRBV11-2 and TRBJ1-5; no definite D call. CDR1 is SGHAT, CDR2 FQNNGV, per germline. The germline V and J ends were trimmed by 2 bases and 1 base, with 6 bases remaining between them. This CDR3 comprises 14 residues. CDR3 DNA sequence: TGTGCCAGCAGCTTACACGACAGCAATCAGCCCCAGCATTTT. It translates to CASSLHDSNQPQHF.

This clone was observed a few times. This sequence may be a read error, since a much larger clone differs from it by one base. V usage is TRBV9 and J usage is TRBJ2-3; the D is unclear. Germline CDR1 and CDR2: SGDLS and YYNGEE. V lost 2 bases to trimming and J lost 6 bases, with 10 bases between them. The CDR3 runs to 13 residues. This CDR3 reads CASSVHTVDTQYF. CDR3 bases: TGTGCCAGCAGCGTCCATACCGTTGATACGCAGTATTTT.

The gene calls are TRBV11-2 and TRBJ1-3, with D unresolved. The CDR3 consists of 12 residues. CDR1 and CDR2 (germline): SGHAT, FQNNGV. The germline V and J ends were trimmed by 5 bases and 0 bases, with 2 bases remaining between them. The CDR3 protein is CASSHSGNTIYF. The CDR3 coding sequence is TGTGCCAGCAGCCACTCTGGAAACACCATATATTTT.

The rearrangement uses TRBV6-5 and TRBJ1-2; D is perhaps TRBD1 (6 bases). The germline gives CDR1 MNHEY, CDR2 SVGAGI. Trimming shortened V by 0 bases and J by 3 bases, and 14 bases separated the two germline ends. This CDR3 is built from 16 residues. DNA for the CDR3: TGTGCCAGCAGTTACTCAGGGGGGCTGGACTACTATGGCTACACCTTC. As protein: CASSYSGGLDYYGYTF.

This clone was recorded at least ten times. Sequence at one end of the junction differs from germline and may be a read error. Other DNA sequences in this sample translate to the same CDR3. V is TRBV7-7 and J is TRBJ1-4, with D maybe TRBD1 (5 bases). Per the germline V gene, CDR1 is SSHAT and CDR2 is FNYEAQ (reference sequence). This CDR3 is 11 amino acids long. CDR3 in amino acids: CASSDGAELFF. Here the CDR3 DNA reads TGTGCTAGCAGTGACGGGGCGGAACTGTTTTTT.

This clone was observed a handful of times. The chain is built from TRBV11-2 and TRBJ2-1; 13 positions agree with TRBD2. V was pared by 1 base and J by 4 bases, with 7 bases of the junction left unmatched. Germline CDR1 reads SGHAT; CDR2 reads FQNNGV. The CDR3 has 18 amino acids. CDR3 amino acids: CASSLGGLAGWHYNEQFF. For the CDR3, the DNA is TGTGCCAGCAGCTTAGGGGGACTAGCGGGGTGGCATTACAATGAGCAGTTCTTC.

A word on this clone: Since a much larger clone is just one base distant, this may be a read error. This rearrangement joins TRBV3-1 to TRBJ1-2; 7 bases are shared with TRBD1. There are 16 residues in the CDR3. Germline V gene lookup returns CDR1 LGHDT and CDR2 YNNKEL (reference sequence). J was trimmed by 4 bases and V by 4 bases; bases with no gene match: 12. DNA for the CDR3: TGTGCCAGCAGCCCGACACCGGTACAGGGGATCTATGGCTACACCTTC. The encoded protein is CASSPTPVQGIYGYTF.